The rows below give T cell receptor beta chains drawn from one sample of a study of blood T cell repertoires in COVID-19. TCRdb's table, derived via immunoSEQ multiplex PCR, lists solely in-frame clones and lacks some. The profile shows around 250,000 clones, 89% of them singletons. What was sequenced was peripheral blood. Every receptor here comes from a woman aged 40 to 50 who had recovered from COVID-19. CDR3s include the opening cysteine and the closing phenylalanine or tryptophan. D genes are given only for firm matches. Size tells how often a clone was seen (once, few, many) or the class of an expanded clone, and some rows leave it out.

J,D,V,size,DNA,CDR3
TRBJ2-1,TRBD2,TRBV7-3,-,TGTGCCAGCAGCTTACGCCTGGGGGTAGCGGGTCGGAATGAGCAGTTCTTC,CASSLRLGVAGRNEQFF
TRBJ2-7,TRBD1,TRBV30,once,TGTGCCTGGAGGTCCGACAGGGGGATATACGAGCAGTACTTC,CAWRSDRGIYEQYF
TRBJ1-4,TRBD1,TRBV9,-,TGTGCCAGCAGCCCCCGCGGACAGGGCGGCGAAAAACTGTTTTTT,CASSPRGQGGEKLFF
TRBJ1-2,-,TRBV6-1,-,TGTGCCAGCAGTGAAGGACTGACTAACTATGGCTACACCTTC,CASSEGLTNYGYTF
TRBJ2-5,-,TRBV5-1,-,TGCGCCAGCAGCTTACTAGGGACTGAACAAGAGACCCAGTACTTC,CASSLLGTEQETQYF
TRBJ2-3,TRBD1,TRBV7-9,-,TGTGCCAGCAGCTGGAGGGACAGGGACACAGATACGCAGTATTTT,CASSWRDRDTDTQYF
TRBJ1-1,-,TRBV27,-,TGTGCCAGCAGTTTAATCGGGGGGCGAGGGAACACTGAAGCTTTCTTT,CASSLIGGRGNTEAFF
TRBJ2-5,TRBD2,TRBV9,-,TGTGCCAGCAGCTCCCTAGCGGGAGGAGGCCAAGAGACCCAGTACTTC,CASSSLAGGGQETQYF
TRBJ1-4,TRBD1,TRBV5-8,-,TGTGCCAGCAGCCGGACAGGGTTGGGTGGTGAAAAACTGTTTTTT,CASSRTGLGGEKLFF
TRBJ2-3,-,TRBV19,-,TGTGCCAGTAGCGAAGCGGGCCCATCGGATACGCAGTATTTT,CASSEAGPSDTQYF
TRBJ2-7,-,TRBV6-5,-,TGTGCCAGCAGTTACCCCGACAGAGACTCCTACGAGCAGTACTTC,CASSYPDRDSYEQYF
TRBJ1-3,-,TRBV7-6,-,TGTGCCAGCAGCTTAGCGGACCGGGGGGGAAACACCATATATTTT,CASSLADRGGNTIYF
TRBJ2-7,TRBD2,TRBV27,-,TGTGCCAGCAGTTTACGCGCGGGAGGGCCCCACGAGCAGTACTTC,CASSLRAGGPHEQYF
TRBJ2-7,-,TRBV4-1,few,TGCGCCAGCAGCCAAGTCATGGGAGCGGCATACGAGCAGTACTTC,CASSQVMGAAYEQYF
TRBJ1-2,-,TRBV4-2,-,TGTGCCAGCAGCCCGGACAATACAGGGAACCACTATGGCTACACCTTC,CASSPDNTGNHYGYTF
TRBJ2-5,TRBD2,TRBV7-3,once,TGTGCCAGCAGCTTAACCGTTAGCGGGAGAGGTGCCGAGACCCAGTACTTC,CASSLTVSGRGAETQYF
TRBJ2-3,TRBD2,TRBV7-2,few,TGTGCCAGCAGCTGGGCACCGGGAGGAGGTTCAGATACGCAGTATTTT,CASSWAPGGGSDTQYF
TRBJ1-2,-,TRBV19,once,TGTGCCAGTACGCGGTACGCCGCTAACTATGGCTACACCTTC,CASTRYAANYGYTF
TRBJ1-2,TRBD1,TRBV7-9,once,TGTGCCAGCAGCGGACAGGGACATGGCTACACCTTC,CASSGQGHGYTF
TRBJ2-1,TRBD1,TRBV5-1,-,TGCGCCAGCAGCGGCGGGACAGGGGTGGGAAATGAGCAGTTCTTC,CASSGGTGVGNEQFF
TRBJ1-2,-,TRBV6-5,-,TGTGCCAGCAGCAGGGCTGGATATGGCTACACCTTC,CASSRAGYGYTF
TRBJ1-1,-,TRBV6-6,-,TGTGCCAGCAGCGGACACGGCGGGAACACTGAAGCTTTCTTT,CASSGHGGNTEAFF